The T cell receptor beta chain under discussion was sequenced for a study of cytomegalovirus exposure and HLA in healthy donors. Germline CDR1 reads MDHEN; CDR2 reads SYDVKM. The CDR3 spans 14 residues. V lost 5 bases and J lost 8; bases outside the gene matches: 5. The PCR was carried out with 60 Vbeta primers and 13 Jbeta primers. Only in-frame clones appear in the TCRdb table, and some are missing; sequencing was by immunoSEQ multiplex PCR. The data show over 75,000 clones, with roughly 80% seen just once and 6.5% to 8% held by the top ten. This clonotype was obtained from a man aged 50-59 years in good health and CMV-seropositive. The V call is TRBV28, the J call TRBJ2-1; TRBD2 matches at 11 bases. Sequenced input: PBMCs. In DNA, the CDR3 is TGTGCCAGCAGTCTACCACTAGCGGGGGATGAGCAGTTCTTC. Its protein is CASSLPLAGDEQFF.